This T cell receptor beta chain was identified during a study of shared clonotypes between healthy human individuals. Overall study context: Every donor yielded three CD4 naive, three CD4 memory, two CD8 naive and one CD8 memory plate. Study-wide results and caveats: The naive CD4 repertoires of several donors were compared, and 5% to 6.5% of clonotypes were shared. Clonotypes shared by all four sorted-subset donors had higher generation probabilities than non-shared clonotypes.

Per germline, CDR1 MGHDK and CDR2 SYGVNS. Trimming removed 0 bases at V and 6 bases at J, with 17 bases between. The CDR3 runs to 16 residues. Assay: immunoSEQ multiplex PCR; the TCRdb copy retains only in-frame clones and omits some. Of about 330,000 clones listed, roughly 87% are singletons. About this clone: Its antigen remains unknown.

This clonotype was sampled from a man aged 18 to 29 in good health. V usage is TRBV25-1 and J usage is TRBJ2-5; either TRBD1 or TRBD2 may supply D (6 bases each). Input material: memory CD8+ T cells sorted from blood. Indicated subset: CD45RO+ cells pooled with CCR7-negative TemRA cells. The CDR3: CASSEYLGRGRQTQYF. The CDR3 nucleotides read TGTGCCAGCAGTGAATATTTGGGTCGGGGGCGACAGACCCAGTACTTC. The whole variable domain, remainder taken from reference TRBV25-1 and TRBJ2-5, is EADIYQTPRYLVIGTGKKITLECSQTMGHDKMYWYQQDPGMELHLIHYSYGVNSTEKGDLSSESTVSRIRTEHFPLTLESARPSHTSQYLCASSEYLGRGRQTQYFGPGTRLLVL.